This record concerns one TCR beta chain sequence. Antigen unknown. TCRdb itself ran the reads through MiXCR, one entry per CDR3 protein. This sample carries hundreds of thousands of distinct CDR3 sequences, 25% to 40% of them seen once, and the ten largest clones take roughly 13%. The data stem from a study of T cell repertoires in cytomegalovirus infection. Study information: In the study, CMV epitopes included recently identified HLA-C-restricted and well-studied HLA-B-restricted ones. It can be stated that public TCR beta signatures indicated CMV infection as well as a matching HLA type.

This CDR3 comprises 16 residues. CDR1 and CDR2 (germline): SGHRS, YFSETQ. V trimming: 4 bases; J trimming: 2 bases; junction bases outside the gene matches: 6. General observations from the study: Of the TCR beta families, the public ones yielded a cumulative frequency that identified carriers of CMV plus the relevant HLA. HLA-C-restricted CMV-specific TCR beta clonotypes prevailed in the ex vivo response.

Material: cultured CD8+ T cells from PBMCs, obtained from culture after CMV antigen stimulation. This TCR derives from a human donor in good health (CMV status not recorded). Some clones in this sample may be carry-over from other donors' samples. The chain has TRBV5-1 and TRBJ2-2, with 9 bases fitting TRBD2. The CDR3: CASSHGLATNTGELFF. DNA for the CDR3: TGCGCCAGCAGCCACGGACTAGCGACAAACACCGGGGAGCTGTTTTTT.